The 23 T cell receptor beta chains listed next were all sequenced from one sample in a study of CD8 T cells in Susac syndrome. RNA in amounts of about 0.5 to 1 ug was reverse transcribed with random hexamers. In TCRdb, the immunoSEQ multiplex PCR reads were re-called with MiXCR into one record per CDR3 protein. The sample consists of about 80,000 distinct CDR3 sequences, around 94% of them appearing once. The sample taken for sequencing was CD8+ T cells from PBMCs. Receptors were obtained from a human donor in good health.

The V call is TRBV27, the J call TRBJ2-7; D perhaps matches TRBD2 (5 bases). The CDR3 has 14 residues. Germline V gene data show CDR1 as MNHEY and CDR2 as SMNVEV (reference sequence). Deletions cut 2 bases from V and 1 base from J, with 9 bases between. Here the CDR3 DNA reads TGTGCCAGCAGTTTAGGCCCGGGATCCTACGAGCAGTACTTC. Protein: CASSLGPGSYEQYF.

CDR3 in amino acids: CASSSTGGNEQYV. The CDR3, as DNA: TGTGCCAGCAGTTCTACAGGGGGAAACGAGCAGTACGTC. The genes are TRBV6-2 or TRBV6-3 and TRBJ2-7; 8 bases are shared with TRBD1. Trimming at V came to 4 bases and at J to 5 bases, leaving 4 bases not matched to a gene. Germline lookup yields CDR1 MNHEY and CDR2 SVGEGT. The CDR3 has 13 amino acids.

The chain couples TRBV4-1 to TRBJ2-7, with D possibly being TRBD2 (5 bases). CDR1 and CDR2 from the germline V gene are MGHRA and YSYEKL. CDR3 length: 15 residues. V gave up 1 base and J gave up 5 bases, with 15 bases separating them. CDR3 coding DNA: TGCGCCAGCAGCCAAGGCTTTCGGGCGGGTGACGAGCAGTACGTC. Protein sequence: CASSQGFRAGDEQYV.

This rearrangement joins TRBV19 to TRBJ1-5; D perhaps matches TRBD1 (5 bases). The V gene lost 4 bases and the J gene lost 9 bases, with 7 bases spanning the gap. This CDR3 region has 11 residues. CDR1 and CDR2 (germline): LNHDA, SQIVND (reference sequence). CDR3 in DNA: TGTGCCAGTAGTAGTAGGGGGCCCCAGCATTTT. As protein: CASSSRGPQHF.

J is TRBJ2-7 and V is TRBV4-3; TRBD2 is a possible D gene (7 bases). The CDR3 runs 14 residues. Trimming shortened V by 2 bases and J by 4 bases, and 12 bases separated the two germline ends. Germline CDR1 and CDR2: LGHNA and YSLEER. The CDR3 is CASSQYGGPYEQYF. The CDR3, as DNA: TGCGCCAGCAGCCAATACGGGGGGCCGTACGAGCAGTACTTC.

The chain joins TRBV4-1 to TRBJ2-1, with no clear D. This CDR3 is built from 13 residues. Trimming took 5 bases from V and 8 from J, leaving 13 bases between them. The germline V gene has CDR1 MGHRA and CDR2 YSYEKL. CDR3 bases: TGCGCCAGCAGCAGCCGCCTGGTTGATGAGCAGTTCTTC. This gives the protein CASSSRLVDEQFF.

The V call is TRBV6-4, the J call TRBJ2-3, with D maybe TRBD2 (6 bases). Germline-derived CDR1 and CDR2 are MRHNA and SNTAGT. V lost 4 bases, J lost 4 bases, and 9 bases lay in between. The CDR3 spans 13 residues. In DNA form, the CDR3 reads TGTGCCAGCAGTGTACTAGCTGCAGATACGCAGTATTTT. It is translated as CASSVLAADTQYF.

V is TRBV27 and J is TRBJ1-1; TRBD1 is a possible D gene (5 bases). The CDR3 is made up of 12 amino acids. Between the trimmed V and J ends, which lost 3 bases and 8 bases, there was a span of 10 bases. The V gene's germline CDR1 is MNHEY and CDR2 SMNVEV (reference sequence). The CDR3 sequence is CASSLFGGEAFF. The DNA of the CDR3 is TGTGCCAGCAGTTTGTTCGGGGGAGAAGCTTTCTTT.

The V call is TRBV6-5, the J call TRBJ2-6; 8 nucleotides match TRBD1. CDR1 MNHEY and CDR2 SVGAGI come from the germline V gene. The CDR3 covers 16 residues. The ends lost 2 bases at V and 0 bases at J; junction bases unmatched: 0. The CDR3 is CASSYTGGSGANVLTF. The CDR3 coding sequence is TGTGCCAGCAGTTACACAGGGGGCTCTGGGGCCAACGTCCTGACTTTC.

The CDR3: CASSIGQAYEQYV. The CDR3 DNA reads TGTGCCAGCAGCATCGGGCAGGCTTACGAGCAGTACGTC. The chain joins TRBV6-1 to TRBJ2-7; D ambiguous. The ends were cut back, 6 bases at V and 4 bases at J, with 13 bases in the middle. Germline V gene sequence: CDR1 MNHNS, CDR2 SASEGT. This CDR3 contains 13 residues.

The V gene is TRBV6-6, the J gene TRBJ2-5; 9 positions match TRBD1. V lost 2 bases and J lost 2; bases outside the gene matches: 6. CDR1 MNHNY and CDR2 SVGAGI come from the germline V gene (reference sequence). The CDR3 consists of 16 residues. In DNA form, the CDR3 reads TGTGCCAGCAGTTACGGGGGACAGGGCGAACAAGAGACCCAGTACTTC. Its protein is CASSYGGQGEQETQYF.

This clonotype showed up just once. The V gene is TRBV28, the J gene TRBJ2-7, with unresolved D. CDR1 is MDHEN, CDR2 SYDVKM, per germline. With 3 bases removed from V and 3 bases from J, the gap between germline ends came to 6 bases. The CDR3 runs 12 residues. The CDR3 loop reads CASSFGSYEQYV. The CDR3 DNA reads TGTGCCAGCAGTTTCGGTAGCTACGAGCAGTACGTC.

This chain connects TRBV6-2 or TRBV6-3 to TRBJ2-7; no clear D. CDR1 is MNHEY, CDR2 SVGEGT, per germline. The CDR3 is 17 amino acids. Trimming took off 8 bases at V and 3 bases at J, with 26 bases between the two ends. CDR3 nucleotide sequence: TGTGCCAGCGAATATACCCGGAACCGACAAAGGGACTACGAGCAGTACTTC. This gives the protein CASEYTRNRQRDYEQYF.

The chain employs TRBV7-9 and TRBJ2-2; D is undetermined. V was cut by 3 bases and J by 3 bases, with 8 bases left in between. CDR1 is SEHNR, CDR2 FQNEAQ, per germline (reference sequence). The CDR3 totals 14 residues. CDR3 bases: TGTGCCAGCAGCTTCTACACTTACACCGGGGAGCTGTTTTTT. It encodes CASSFYTYTGELFF.

This chain links TRBV4-1 with TRBJ1-2; 9 positions match TRBD1. J gave up 6 bases and V 8 bases, and 4 bases lay outside the gene matches. The CDR3 extends over 12 amino acids. Per the germline V gene, CDR1 is MGHRA and CDR2 is YSYEKL. CDR3 sequence: CASFRDRDGYTF. As DNA, the CDR3 is TGCGCCAGCTTCCGGGACAGGGATGGCTACACCTTC.

The rearrangement links TRBV20-1 to TRBJ2-5, with 7 bases that match TRBD2. The CDR3 consists of 15 residues. From germline, CDR1 is DFQATT and CDR2 SNEGSKA (reference sequence). The ends lost 0 bases at V and 2 bases at J; junction bases unmatched: 6. As DNA, the CDR3 is TGCAGTGCTAGAGATTTTCAGCGGGATCAAGAGACCCAGTACTTC. This codes for CSARDFQRDQETQYF.

This chain uses TRBV27 with TRBJ2-5; weak D call: TRBD2 (7 bases). The CDR3 contains 18 residues. V was clipped by 5 bases and J by 6 bases, with 28 bases between them. Germline CDR1 reads MNHEY; CDR2 reads SMNVEV (reference sequence). The CDR3 reads CASSPPGTLRGPPKTQYF. The DNA of the CDR3 is TGTGCCAGCAGTCCGCCGGGGACCCTGCGGGGGCCTCCGAAGACCCAGTACTTC.

In this sample, this clonotype turned up once. The rearrangement links TRBV28 to TRBJ2-5; D is unclear. CDR3 length: 11 amino acids. CDR1 MDHEN and CDR2 SYDVKM come from the germline V gene. Trimming left V 3 bases short and J 5 bases short, with 4 bases between. Here the CDR3 DNA reads TGTGCCAGCAGTTTTATGGAGACCCAGTACTTC. This encodes CASSFMETQYF.

The V call is TRBV7-2, the J call TRBJ2-1, with D perhaps TRBD2 (5 bases). The length of the CDR3 is 15 residues. In germline, CDR1 is SGHTA, CDR2 FQGNSA. The V end was cut by 3 bases, the J end by 3 bases, with 12 bases between. Here the CDR3 reads CASSLASGHYNEQFF. CDR3 DNA: TGTGCCAGCAGCTTGGCCAGCGGTCACTACAATGAGCAGTTCTTC.

The V call is TRBV27, the J call TRBJ2-7; D remains ambiguous. The CDR3 covers 17 residues. Germline CDR1 MNHEY, CDR2 SMNVEV (reference sequence). Trimming took off 4 bases at V and 2 bases at J, with 21 bases between the two ends. The CDR3 spells CASSSSHSTSSTYEQYF. CDR3 nucleotide sequence: TGTGCCAGCAGTTCCTCCCACTCCACCTCGAGCACCTACGAGCAGTACTTC.

The chain couples TRBV4-3 to TRBJ1-2, with 10 bases that match TRBD1. The CDR3 is made up of 14 amino acids. The germline V gene has CDR1 LGHNA and CDR2 YSLEER. Unmatched junction bases numbered 3, after V lost 0 bases and J lost 8 bases. In DNA form, the CDR3 reads TGCGCCAGCAGCCAAGATTGGGGACAGGGGGGCTACACCTTC. Protein product: CASSQDWGQGGYTF.

This chain connects TRBV6-6 to TRBJ2-2, with D unresolved. Per germline, CDR1 MNHNY and CDR2 SVGAGI (reference sequence). The CDR3 is 14 residues long. V dropped 0 bases and J dropped 3 bases, with 5 bases sitting between them. The CDR3 spells CASSYSTDTGELFF. CDR3 coding DNA: TGTGCCAGCAGTTACTCAACAGACACCGGGGAGCTGTTTTTT.

The rearrangement links TRBV13 to TRBJ2-7; a weak D match, TRBD1 (6 bases). V shed 7 bases and J shed 5 bases, with 12 bases lying between them. The germline gives CDR1 PRHDT, CDR2 FYEKMQ (reference sequence). This CDR3 comprises 12 residues. CDR3 nucleotides: TGTGCCAGCATCCAACAGGGTGACGAGCAGTACGTC. Protein product: CASIQQGDEQYV.